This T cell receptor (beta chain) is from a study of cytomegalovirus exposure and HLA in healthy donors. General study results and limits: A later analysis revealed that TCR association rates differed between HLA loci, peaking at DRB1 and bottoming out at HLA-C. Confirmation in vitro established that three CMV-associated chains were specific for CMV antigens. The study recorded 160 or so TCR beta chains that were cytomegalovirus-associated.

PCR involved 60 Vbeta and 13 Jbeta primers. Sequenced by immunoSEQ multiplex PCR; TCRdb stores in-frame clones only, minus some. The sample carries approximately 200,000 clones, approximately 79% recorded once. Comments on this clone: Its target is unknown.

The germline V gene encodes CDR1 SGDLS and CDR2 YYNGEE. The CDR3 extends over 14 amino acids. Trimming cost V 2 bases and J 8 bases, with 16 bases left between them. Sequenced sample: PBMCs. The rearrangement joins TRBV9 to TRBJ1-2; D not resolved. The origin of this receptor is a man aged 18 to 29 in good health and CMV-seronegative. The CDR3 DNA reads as TGTGCCAGCAGCGTTGGAGCCGCAAACTTAGGCTACACCTTC. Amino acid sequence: CASSVGAANLGYTF.